The 27 T cell receptor beta chains below come from one sample, sequenced in a study of shared clonotypes between healthy human individuals. Here immunoSEQ multiplex PCR was the method, and the copy in TCRdb shows in-frame clones only, minus some. Among 300,000 to 400,000 clones listed, about nine tenths were seen once. Material for sequencing was memory CD8+ T cells sorted from blood. Noted subset: CD45RO+ cells pooled with CCR7-negative TemRA cells. All receptors derive from a man aged 18 to 35 in good health.

V is TRBV4-1 and J is TRBJ1-2, with D maybe TRBD1 (5 bases). The CDR3 has 15 amino acids. V lost 0 bases, J lost 4 bases, and 12 bases lay in between. Germline CDR1 MGHRA, CDR2 YSYEKL. CDR3 protein: CASSQDPSRVYGYTF. The CDR3, as DNA: TGCGCCAGCAGCCAAGATCCGTCCAGGGTCTATGGCTACACCTTC.

The gene calls are TRBV5-1 and TRBJ2-7, with D possibly called TRBD1 or TRBD2 (5 bases each). The V and J ends lost 2 bases and 2 bases respectively, with 14 bases between them. The germline V gene encodes CDR1 SGHRS and CDR2 YFSETQ. This CDR3 comprises 15 residues. Here the CDR3 DNA reads TGCGCCAGCAGCTTTACCAGTGGGGGAACCTACGAGCAGTACTTC. It translates to CASSFTSGGTYEQYF. Full variable domain (missing parts from reference TRBV5-1 and TRBJ2-7): KAGVTQTPRYLIKTRGQQVTLSCSPISGHRSVSWYQQTPGQGLQFLFEYFSETQRNKGNFPGRFSGRQFSNSRSEMNVSTLELGDSALYLCASSFTSGGTYEQYFGPGTRLTVT.

This rearrangement joins TRBV11-2 to TRBJ2-1, with 11 bases fitting TRBD2. The CDR3 loop spans 16 amino acids. The V gene's germline CDR1 is SGHAT and CDR2 FQNNGV. V lost 0 bases and J lost 2; bases outside the gene matches: 0. CDR3 coding DNA: TGTGCCAGCAGCTTAGAGACTAGCGGGGCCTACAATGAGCAGTTCTTC. Protein: CASSLETSGAYNEQFF.

The chain joins TRBV4-1 to TRBJ2-1; perhaps TRBD2 as D (6 bases). The CDR3 length is 14 residues. The V gene's germline CDR1 is MGHRA and CDR2 YSYEKL. V lost 1 base and J lost 9, with 13 bases in between. The CDR3 sequence is CASSQVGGVGEQFF. The DNA of the CDR3 is TGCGCCAGCAGCCAAGTCGGAGGGGTCGGTGAGCAGTTCTTC.

The chain employs TRBV6-5 and TRBJ2-5, with TRBD2 as a possible D gene (7 bases). The J call is in doubt because the DNA end fits TRBJ2-7 better. The length of the CDR3 is 15 residues. Germline lookup yields CDR1 MNHEY and CDR2 SVGAGI. CDR3 sequence (DNA): TGTGCCAGCAGTCACCCGTCGGGGGGCTTCTACGAGCAGTACTTC. This encodes CASSHPSGGFYEQYF.

This clone was counted a single time. The chain employs TRBV30 and TRBJ1-3; 9 bases match TRBD1. V gave up 5 bases and J gave up 3 bases; unmatched junction bases: 8. CDR1 GTSNPN and CDR2 SVGIG come from the germline V gene (reference sequence). The CDR3 is made up of 15 amino acids. This CDR3 is CAWDLTGGGGNTIYF. For the CDR3, the DNA is TGTGCCTGGGACCTTACAGGGGGCGGTGGAAACACCATATATTTT.

The chain employs TRBV6-5 and TRBJ2-1; D ambiguous. V lost 6 bases, J lost 3 bases, and 12 bases lay in between. The CDR3 covers 14 residues. Germline-derived CDR1 and CDR2 are MNHEY and SVGAGI. CDR3 residues: CASSRVPSYNEQFF. CDR3 nucleotide sequence: TGTGCCAGCAGCCGGGTCCCTAGCTACAATGAGCAGTTCTTC.

In its sample, this clone was seen many times. The rearrangement uses TRBV6-1 and TRBJ1-5; D gene unclear. CDR3 size: 15 residues. Trimming took 3 bases from V and 6 from J, leaving 15 bases between them. The germline CDR1 and CDR2 sequences are MNHNS and SASEGT. The CDR3 region is CASSEDANRAQPQHF. In nucleotides, the CDR3 is TGTGCCAGCAGTGAGGATGCAAACCGGGCTCAGCCCCAGCATTTT.

A few counts support this clone. This chain links TRBV10-2 with TRBJ2-7; the D gene is possibly TRBD2 (5 bases). The V and J ends lost 3 bases and 4 bases respectively, with 16 bases between them. Germline CDR1 WSHSY, CDR2 SAAADI. The CDR3 is 15 residues long. The chain's CDR3 is CASSEEGNPSYEQYF. The DNA of the CDR3 is TGCGCCAGCAGTGAAGAGGGAAACCCATCATACGAGCAGTACTTC.

V is TRBV7-9 and J is TRBJ1-1; D is possibly TRBD1 (5 bases). The CDR3 runs to 16 residues. Per the germline V gene, CDR1 is SEHNR and CDR2 is FQNEAQ (reference sequence). Trimming removed 2 bases at V and 1 base at J, with 14 bases between. The CDR3 DNA sequence: TGTGCCAGCAGCTTATGGGACCGAGGGTGGAACACTGAAGCTTTCTTT. Translated, it gives CASSLWDRGWNTEAFF.

V usage is TRBV29-1 and J usage is TRBJ2-4; D is ambiguous. Trimming removed 4 bases at V and 2 bases at J, with 6 bases between. Germline CDR1 is SQVTM and CDR2 is ANQGSEA. CDR3 length: 12 residues. The CDR3, as DNA: TGCAGCGTTGTAGGGTCCAAAAACATTCAGTACTTC. As protein: CSVVGSKNIQYF.

The chain employs TRBV5-4 and TRBJ2-3; D not certain. The CDR3 is made up of 12 amino acids. CDR1 SGHNT and CDR2 YYREEE come from the germline V gene (reference sequence). Trimming shortened V by 4 bases and J by 3 bases, and 6 bases separated the two germline ends. CDR3 nucleotides: TGTGCCAGCAGCCCTGGAACAGATACGCAGTATTTT. It codes for CASSPGTDTQYF.

This sequence joins TRBV15 and TRBJ2-2, with 11 nucleotides matching TRBD1. CDR1 LNHNV and CDR2 YYDKDF come from the germline V gene (reference sequence). The CDR3 length is 16 residues. V lost 3 bases to trimming and J lost 4 bases; unmatched junction nucleotides: 4. The CDR3 coding sequence is TGTGCCACCAGCAGCGGACAGGGGGCTGGCACCGGGGAGCTGTTTTTT. Translating gives CATSSGQGAGTGELFF.

This clone was observed a single time. This rearrangement joins TRBV6-1 to TRBJ2-2; TRBD1 agrees at 8 bases. The CDR3 covers 14 residues. Trimming cost V 8 bases and J 4 bases; bases outside gene matches: 6. From germline, CDR1 is MNHNS and CDR2 SASEGT. DNA for the CDR3: TGTGCCAGCTTCACAGGGGGAATCACCGGGGAGCTGTTTTTT. Translating gives CASFTGGITGELFF.

V is TRBV6-6 and J is TRBJ2-7, with TRBD2 matching over 8 bases. Germline CDR1 MNHNY, CDR2 SVGAGI (reference sequence). V gave up 5 bases and J gave up 4 bases; unmatched junction bases: 10. The CDR3 extends over 15 amino acids. The CDR3 sequence is CASSLIAGPGYEQYF. Here the CDR3 DNA reads TGTGCCAGCAGTCTCATAGCGGGGCCCGGGTACGAGCAGTACTTC.

The rearrangement links TRBV27 to TRBJ2-1; weak D call: TRBD2 (6 bases). Trimming removed 3 bases from V and 10 bases from J, with 13 bases in between. CDR3 length equals 13 residues. Germline V gene data show CDR1 as MNHEY and CDR2 as SMNVEV (reference sequence). The CDR3 is CASSLSQLAEQFF. The DNA for the CDR3 is TGTGCCAGCAGTTTGTCCCAACTAGCCGAGCAGTTCTTC.

V usage is TRBV27 and J usage is TRBJ1-2; the match to TRBD1 covers 10 bases. The CDR3 length is 16 residues. V lost 9 bases, J lost 3 bases, and 13 bases stayed unmatched. CDR1 and CDR2 (germline): MNHEY, SMNVEV (reference sequence). In DNA form, the CDR3 reads TGTGCCAGTACCTCTCTAGGGACAGGGGCCCACTATGGCTACACCTTC. Amino acid sequence: CASTSLGTGAHYGYTF.

The CDR3 DNA sequence: TGTGCCAGCAGCGTAGATATGACGAACACTGAAGCTTTCTTT. It translates to CASSVDMTNTEAFF. The chain uses TRBV9 and TRBJ1-1; D remains unclear. Germline V gene lookup returns CDR1 SGDLS and CDR2 YYNGEE. The V and J ends lost 0 bases and 1 base respectively, with 7 bases between them. The CDR3 is made up of 14 amino acids.

The rearrangement links TRBV10-2 to TRBJ2-2; 10 positions agree with TRBD2. From germline, CDR1 is WSHSY and CDR2 SAAADI. The CDR3 spans 13 residues. J was trimmed by 6 bases and V by 10 bases; bases with no gene match: 5. CDR3 region: CATGTSEAGELFF. In nucleotides, the CDR3 is TGCGCCACCGGGACTAGCGAGGCCGGGGAGCTGTTTTTT.

The genes are TRBV7-9 and TRBJ1-2, with a tentative D call TRBD1 (6 bases). Deletions cut 8 bases from V and 0 bases from J, with 10 bases between. This CDR3 region has 13 residues. Germline lookup yields CDR1 SEHNR and CDR2 FQNEAQ (reference sequence). The CDR3 sequence is CASWGASNYGYTF. CDR3 in DNA: TGTGCCAGCTGGGGGGCTTCTAACTATGGCTACACCTTC.

The chain recombines TRBV5-4 with TRBJ1-1; D is unresolved. The CDR3 covers 13 residues. Germline values: CDR1 SGHNT, CDR2 YYREEE (reference sequence). Trimming cost V 5 bases and J 2 bases, with 10 bases left between them. This CDR3 is CASRLPGNTEAFF. Written as DNA, the CDR3 is TGTGCCAGCAGGCTTCCAGGAAACACTGAAGCTTTCTTT.

J is TRBJ2-3 and V is TRBV30; maybe TRBD1 (5 bases). Germline V CDR1 and CDR2: GTSNPN, SVGIG (reference sequence). The CDR3 length is 15 residues. The V end lost 4 bases, the J end lost 2 bases, and 16 bases lay between the germline ends. The CDR3 DNA is TGTGCCTGGATCGATTCATGGACACCCACAGATACGCAGTATTTT. Translation: CAWIDSWTPTDTQYF.

The chain links TRBV10-2 to TRBJ2-1; TRBD2 matches at 10 bases. CDR1 and CDR2 from the germline V gene are WSHSY and SAAADI. V lost 7 bases, J lost 7 bases, and 10 bases stayed unmatched. This CDR3 has 15 residues. The CDR3 here is CASTASGSVVNEQFF. The DNA of the CDR3 is TGCGCCAGCACGGCTAGCGGGAGTGTTGTTAATGAGCAGTTCTTC.

The CDR3 loop is CATSPGVVTYNEQFF. DNA of the CDR3: TGTGCCACCAGCCCCGGGGTTGTCACCTACAATGAGCAGTTCTTC. The chain employs TRBV2 and TRBJ2-1; D perhaps matches TRBD2 (5 bases). The CDR3 consists of 15 residues. Germline assignment: CDR1 SNHLY and CDR2 FYNNEI. V dropped 10 bases and J dropped 2 bases, with 18 bases sitting between them.

This chain links TRBV15 with TRBJ2-3; D might be TRBD1 or TRBD2, each matching 5 bases. The CDR3 sequence is 17 residues long. Germline CDR1 is LNHNV and CDR2 is YYDKDF (reference sequence). Trimming took 4 bases from V and 0 from J, leaving 17 bases between them. The CDR3 sequence is CATSNPPVGGSTDTQYF. In DNA form, the CDR3 reads TGTGCCACCAGCAACCCACCGGTTGGGGGTAGCACAGATACGCAGTATTTT.

The chain carries TRBV9 and TRBJ1-1; D is uncertain. The CDR3 spans 14 residues. Trimming took 2 bases from V and 1 from J, leaving 9 bases between them. In germline, CDR1 is SGDLS, CDR2 YYNGEE. CDR3: CASSVGNSNTEAFF. DNA for the CDR3: TGTGCCAGCAGCGTCGGGAATTCGAACACTGAAGCTTTCTTT.

The chain carries TRBV28 and TRBJ1-5; tentatively, D is TRBD1 (5 bases). Germline values: CDR1 MDHEN, CDR2 SYDVKM. CDR3 size: 14 residues. V gave up 2 bases and J gave up 7 bases, with 12 bases separating them. CDR3 DNA: TGTGCCAGCAGTTTACGGGGGGTTGACCAGCCCCAGCATTTT. Protein product: CASSLRGVDQPQHF.